This TCR beta chain was retrieved from a study of shared clonotypes between healthy human individuals. Naive CD8 cells were CD45RO-negative, positively selected for CCR7, excluding terminally differentiated effector memory CD45RA+ cells. The CDR3 has 13 amino acids. The ends were cut back, 8 bases at V and 2 bases at J, with 13 bases in the middle. Germline V CDR1 and CDR2: MNHNS, SASEGT. Profiling relied on immunoSEQ multiplex PCR, and the TCRdb table lists in-frame clones only, not all of them. The table records roughly 550,000 clones, around 95% of them present only once. Notes on the study in general: As a rule, naive subsets had a larger estimated richness than memory subsets. Compared with clonotypes that all four donors shared, non-shared clonotypes had lower generation probabilities. About 5% was the fraction of naive CD4 clonotypes found shared across four donors. Blood was the sole source, and tissue repertoires probably differ.

Comment on this clone: Its antigen is undetermined.

V and J are TRBV6-1 and TRBJ2-7, with a weak D call TRBD2 (6 bases). The clonotype was recovered from a woman aged 30 to 39 in good health. Sequenced sample: naive CD8+ T cells sorted from blood. The DNA for the CDR3 is TGTGCCAGCTGGGGTAGCGGCGCCTACGAGCAGTACTTC. Amino acids: CASWGSGAYEQYF.